The present T cell receptor beta chain was sequenced within a study of molecular identifiers for immune sequencing clone quantification (dated by TCRdb to between 2018 and 2020). Background on the whole study: For a replicate experiment, RNA from roughly 20,000 or 100,000 naive CD8 T cells was divided into five aliquots, and four of the five aliquots were sequenced. This methods study benchmarked molecular-identifier clustering-based TCR repertoire sequencing (MIDCIRS) and TCR RNA copy counting, using CD8 T cells to do so. Findings and caveats that apply to the study as a whole: Highly expanded clone sizes could be underestimated if identical TCR molecules share a barcode. When barcode sub-clustering was left out, chimeric consensus sequences inflated TCR diversity, with chimeras reaching as high as 47%. In CMV-specific effector cells, clones with more than 20 RNA copies accounted for over 98% of molecules, whereas in naive cells such clones accounted for under 1%. Modeling estimated 3 to 3.5 recovered TCR RNA copies per cell, compared with about 9.8 by digital PCR, which implies 30% to 35% capture efficiency. Spiked-in Jurkat TCR RNA equal to a single cell's worth was reported to be detectable even within 1,100,000 naive CD8 T cells. Naive libraries contained spiked-in Jurkat TCR RNA (approximately ten copies' worth), which is not part of the donor repertoire.

The CDR3 goes from the cysteine to the phenylalanine over 13 residues. Only the CDR3 DNA is retained, 39 bases long and in frame from the first base. Reading the germline V gene gives CDR1 ENHRY and CDR2 SYGVKD. Deletion took 0 bases off V and 5 bases off J, with a span of 5 bases between the germline ends. Naive CD8 T cell libraries were made from around 18,000 to 910,000 sorted cells using 10%, 30% or 50% of purified RNA. Naive CD8 T cells, defined as CD8+CD4-CCR7+CD45RA+, were FACS-sorted into RLT Plus buffer on a BD FACSAria II. Detection sensitivity was tested by spiking Jurkat RNA equal to about 10 TCR copies' worth into samples containing 20,000-1,000,000 naive CD8 T cells. CD8 T cells were enriched with RosetteSep CD8+ T Cell Enrichment Cocktail and Ficoll-Paque, followed by ACK red cell lysis. This clonotype was picked up many times. Its cognate antigen has yet to be identified. The sample holds no much larger clone one base away, and base qualities are not on file.

The library was prepared using PCR. The sequencer was a NextSeq 500. Bulk TCR libraries were made following a previously described method, with the TCR primers given in Table S5. Total RNA was purified with the Qiagen AllPrep DNA/RNA kit. Reads from multiple sequencing runs of the same library were pooled before analysis. The authors' pipeline ran thus. Only reads with exact TCR constant sequence were kept, trimmed to 150 nt, and grouped by their 12-nt molecular barcodes. Within each barcode group, reads were sub-clustered at a 15% Levenshtein threshold, and quality-weighted consensus sequences were built per RNA molecule. Non-functional sequences were filtered out, along with any lower-count sequence sitting one edit away from another sequence. Based on fitting two negative binomial distributions, any barcode sub-cluster with under 20% of the maximum read count was discarded. TCRdb cleaned the public reads at Q25 with fastp, built clones with MiXCR and kept in-frame beta chains. Merged by CDR3 protein, the rows form single entries marked with the most common genes and DNA. It is TCRdb's table, rather than the study itself, that gives the V and J calls and clone size. This sample comprises some 320,000 distinct CDR3 sequences, roughly a quarter of them detected only once. In total, the top ten clones hold 0.65% to 0.75% of the sample.

This TCR derives from a human donor in good health. Some libraries in this study had Jurkat cell RNA spiked in. The sequence joins TRBV10-3 to TRBJ1-5, with no reliable assignment of the D segment. Sequencing was performed on naive CD8+ T cells from blood, with Jurkat cell RNA spiked in. The sample's cell subset or site label, in plain terms: FACS-sorted CD8+CD4-CCR7+CD45RA+ naive T cells. In nucleotides, the sequence is TGTGCCATCAGTGAGTCAGAGGATCAGCCCCAGCATTTT. Its amino acids are CAISESEDQPQHF.